Following are 10 T cell receptor beta chains from one sample sequenced in a study of shared clonotypes between healthy human individuals. Sequenced by immunoSEQ multiplex PCR; TCRdb stores in-frame clones only, minus some. This sample has under 2,500,000 clones, with roughly 95% found just once. Sequences were obtained from naive CD4+ T cells sorted from blood. Subset of the sample: CD45RA+ positively selected. These TCRs come from a young man in good health.

CDR3 sequence reads: CASSIAPDGSNQPQHF. CDR3 DNA sequence: TGTGCCAGTAGTATAGCTCCCGACGGTAGCAATCAGCCCCAGCATTTT. The chain links TRBV19 to TRBJ1-5; no definite D call. CDR1 LNHDA and CDR2 SQIVND come from the germline V gene (reference sequence). CDR3 size: 16 residues. V was clipped by 1 base and J by 0 bases, with 10 bases between them.

The chain carries TRBV10-2 and TRBJ2-2, with D perhaps being TRBD1 or TRBD2 (5 bases each). The CDR3 sequence is 15 residues long. V was cut by 3 bases and J by 4 bases, with 12 bases left in between. Per germline, CDR1 WSHSY and CDR2 SAAADI. CDR3 in DNA: TGCGCCAGCAGTGAAAATGGGGGTGGCACCGGGGAGCTGTTTTTT. Encoded protein: CASSENGGGTGELFF.

The genes are TRBV10-3 and TRBJ2-7; TRBD1 agrees at 8 bases. Germline loops: CDR1 ENHRY, CDR2 SYGVKD. V lost 2 bases and J lost 2; bases outside the gene matches: 2. The CDR3 is 14 amino acids. CDR3: CAISETGGAYEQYF. The CDR3 region has the DNA TGTGCCATCAGTGAGACAGGGGGAGCCTACGAGCAGTACTTC.

This clone was counted once. CDR3 DNA sequence: TGTGCCAGCAGTTACTCGTGGCAGAGTGAAGCTTTCTTT. This encodes CASSYSWQSEAFF. The chain employs TRBV6-5 and TRBJ1-1; the D is unclear. The CDR3 runs to 13 residues. The germline V gene encodes CDR1 MNHEY and CDR2 SVGAGI. The V end lost 0 bases, the J end lost 7 bases, and 9 bases lay between the germline ends.

This chain links TRBV9 with TRBJ2-7; 7 bases are a match to TRBD2. This CDR3 has 15 amino acids. Trimming took 0 bases from V and 4 from J; bases not matched to a gene: 7. CDR1 SGDLS and CDR2 YYNGEE come from the germline V gene. CDR3 protein: CASSVEGGSVYEQYF. As DNA, the CDR3 is TGTGCCAGCAGCGTAGAGGGCGGGAGTGTTTACGAGCAGTACTTC.

The V call is TRBV6-5, the J call TRBJ1-2; 9 positions match TRBD1. Germline trimming cut 6 bases from V and 6 bases from J; bases unmatched to any gene: 8. This CDR3 has 14 residues. CDR1 and CDR2 from the germline V gene are MNHEY and SVGAGI. The CDR3 loop is CASRPGQGLDGYTF. The DNA for the CDR3 is TGTGCCAGCAGGCCGGGACAGGGTCTCGATGGCTACACCTTC.

J is TRBJ2-3 and V is TRBV6-6; no firm D call. The germline gives CDR1 MNHNY, CDR2 SVGAGI (reference sequence). CDR3 length: 15 residues. V was shortened by 6 bases and J by 1 base, with 14 bases between the two germline ends. Here the CDR3 DNA reads TGTGCCAGCAGGAATATTGTCTCCGGCACAGATACGCAGTATTTT. Translating it yields CASRNIVSGTDTQYF.

The chain uses TRBV30 and TRBJ2-4; tentative D call: TRBD1 (5 bases). Between the trimmed V and J ends, which lost 2 bases and 6 bases, there was a span of 11 bases. Germline V CDR1 and CDR2: GTSNPN, SVGIG (reference sequence). This CDR3 is 13 amino acids long. The CDR3 here is CAWSPDRVNIQYF. DNA for the CDR3: TGTGCCTGGAGTCCAGACAGAGTAAACATTCAGTACTTC. The full variable domain, with the rest looked up from reference TRBV30 and TRBJ2-4, is SQTIHQWPATLVQPVGSPLSLECTVEGTSNPNLYWYRQAAGRGLQLLFYSVGIGQISSEVPQNLSASRPQDRQFILSSKKLLLSDSGFYLCAWSPDRVNIQYFGAGTRLSVL.

The chain uses TRBV28 and TRBJ1-1; TRBD1 is a possible D gene (6 bases). This CDR3 contains 15 residues. The V gene's germline CDR1 is MDHEN and CDR2 SYDVKM. The ends were cut back, 3 bases at V and 0 bases at J, with 11 bases in the middle. The CDR3 DNA is TGTGCCAGCAGTTTGAGGGGGTTTATGAACACTGAAGCTTTCTTT. This translates into CASSLRGFMNTEAFF.

The chain is built from TRBV5-4 and TRBJ2-7; no clear D gene. CDR3 length: 12 amino acids. CDR1 is SGHNT and CDR2 is YYREEE in the germline V gene (reference sequence). The V end was cut by 3 bases, the J end by 7 bases, with 11 bases between. The CDR3 is CASSSPNSEQYF. CDR3 coding DNA: TGTGCCAGCAGCTCTCCCAACTCTGAGCAGTACTTC.